This TCR beta chain was profiled in a study of response to subunit inactivated influenza vaccine (dated by TCRdb to the late 2010s). With respect to the entire study: Deep quantitative profiling of the T cell receptor repertoire was used in the study to follow responses to a trivalent subunit inactivated influenza vaccine.

Trimming costs V 4 bases and J 0 bases, and their ends lie 10 bases apart. According to the germline V gene, CDR1 reads SNHLY and CDR2 reads FYNNEI. The CDR3 runs 14 residues from the cysteine to the phenylalanine. Only the CDR3 part of the read is kept: 42 bases, read in frame from the first base. This clonotype turned up a few times. The clone's antigen remains unknown. No much larger clone exists at a distance of one base, and base qualities are not known. Libraries were prepared through RT-PCR. The sequencing machine was an Illumina HiSeq 2500. The public reads were run again by TCRdb, first through fastp at Q25 and then through MiXCR, and only productive beta chains were kept. Every entry covers one CDR3 protein and lists the most common genes and DNA from its rows. For this sample the table gives almost 600,000 distinct CDR3 sequences, of which about 15% were detected only once. In total, the top ten clones hold 11% of the sample.

General conclusions and limits of the study: According to the authors, only a limited number of new T cells may be recruited by each seasonal influenza vaccination.

The receptor comes from a man aged 50-60 years who received an inactivated influenza vaccine. Donor details come from another sample of the same person, matched by shared clones. The rearranged chain carries TRBV2 and TRBJ2-7; the D gene lacks a confident call. Source: PBMCs from blood, taken approximately 13 days after vaccination. The CDR3 region reads CASSGTPSSYEQYF. The sequenced DNA: TGTGCCAGCAGTGGAACACCGAGCTCCTACGAGCAGTACTTC. Supplemented by the reference TRBV2 and TRBJ2-7 proteins around the CDR3, the complete variable domain is EPEVTQTPSHQVTQMGQEVILRCVPISNHLYFYWYRQILGQKVEFLVSFYNNEISEKSEIFDDQFSVERPDGSNFTLKIRSTKLEDSAMYFCASSGTPSSYEQYFGPGTRLTVT.